This T cell receptor (beta chain) was sequenced for a study of blood T cell repertoires in COVID-19. At the level of the study: Samples representing acute and convalescent COVID-19 were sourced from the United States, Italy and Spain. Sample material is recorded as cDNA or gDNA derived from T cells, B-cell-depleted T cells, or PBMCs.

V was cut by 5 bases and J by 0 bases, with 19 bases left in between. This CDR3 spans 17 amino acids. CDR1 LNHDA and CDR2 SQIVND come from the germline V gene (reference sequence). TCRdb's table, derived via immunoSEQ multiplex PCR, lists solely in-frame clones and lacks some. This sample has 190,000 or so clones, with approximately 83% found just once. The rearrangement uses TRBV19 and TRBJ1-1, with unresolved D. Sequenced: PBMCs or T cells enriched from blood (not recorded which). The clonotype comes from a man in his forties or fifties who had recovered from COVID-19. This chain's CDR3 is CASSFLPLSGLNTEAFF. The DNA of the CDR3 is TGTGCCAGTAGTTTTTTACCCCTCTCGGGGTTGAACACTGAAGCTTTCTTT.